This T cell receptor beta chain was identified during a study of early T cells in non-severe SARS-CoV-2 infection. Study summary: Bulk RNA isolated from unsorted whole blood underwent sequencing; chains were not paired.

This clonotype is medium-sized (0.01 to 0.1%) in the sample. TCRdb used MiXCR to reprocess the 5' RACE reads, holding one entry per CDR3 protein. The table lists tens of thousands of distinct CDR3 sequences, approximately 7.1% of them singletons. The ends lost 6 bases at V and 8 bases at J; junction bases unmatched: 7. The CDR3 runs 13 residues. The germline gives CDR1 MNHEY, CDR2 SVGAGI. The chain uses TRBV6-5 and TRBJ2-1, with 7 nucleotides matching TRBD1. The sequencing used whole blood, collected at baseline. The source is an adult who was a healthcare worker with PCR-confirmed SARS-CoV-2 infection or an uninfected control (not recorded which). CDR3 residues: CASSHRGGDEQFF. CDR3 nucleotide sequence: TGTGCCAGCAGCCACAGGGGCGGCGATGAGCAGTTCTTC.